This TCR beta chain was captured in a study of T cells in Graves' hyperthyroidism and ophthalmopathy. General study results and limits: Median prediction lead before ophthalmopathy onset was six to eight months with the model.

Germline lookup yields CDR1 MNHEY and CDR2 SVGEGT. This CDR3 is built from 15 residues. V was cut by 2 bases and J by 9 bases, with 14 bases left in between. Amplification yielded TCR beta CDR3 regions, with RNA transcripts as the source. Initially, a first-round RT-PCR of the TCR CDR3 employed the HTBI primer set. In TCRdb, the multiplex PCR reads were re-called with MiXCR into one record per CDR3 protein. The sample consists of over 200,000 distinct CDR3 sequences, 15% to 20% of them appearing once. This clonotype was observed once. The antigen remains unidentified. The receptor was isolated from a man aged 35 to 55 with Graves' hyperthyroidism. Sample: blood. The V gene is TRBV6-2 or TRBV6-3, the J gene TRBJ1-6; weak D call: TRBD1 (6 bases). DNA of the CDR3: TGTGCCAGCAGTTACAGGCGGGGGCCCGGTTCACCCCTCCACTTT. It specifies CASSYRRGPGSPLHF.